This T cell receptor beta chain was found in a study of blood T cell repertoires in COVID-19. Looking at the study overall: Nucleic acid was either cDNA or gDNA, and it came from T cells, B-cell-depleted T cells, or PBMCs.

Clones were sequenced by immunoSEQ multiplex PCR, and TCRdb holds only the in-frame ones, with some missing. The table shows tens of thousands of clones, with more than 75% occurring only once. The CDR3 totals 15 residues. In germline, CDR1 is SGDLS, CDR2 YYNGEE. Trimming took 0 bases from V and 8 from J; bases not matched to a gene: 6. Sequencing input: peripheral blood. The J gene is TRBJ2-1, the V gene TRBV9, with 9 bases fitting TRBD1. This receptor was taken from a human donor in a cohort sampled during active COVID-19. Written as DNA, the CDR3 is TGTGCCAGCAGCGTAGAAGGGACAGGGATTTATGAGCAGTTCTTC. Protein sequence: CASSVEGTGIYEQFF.